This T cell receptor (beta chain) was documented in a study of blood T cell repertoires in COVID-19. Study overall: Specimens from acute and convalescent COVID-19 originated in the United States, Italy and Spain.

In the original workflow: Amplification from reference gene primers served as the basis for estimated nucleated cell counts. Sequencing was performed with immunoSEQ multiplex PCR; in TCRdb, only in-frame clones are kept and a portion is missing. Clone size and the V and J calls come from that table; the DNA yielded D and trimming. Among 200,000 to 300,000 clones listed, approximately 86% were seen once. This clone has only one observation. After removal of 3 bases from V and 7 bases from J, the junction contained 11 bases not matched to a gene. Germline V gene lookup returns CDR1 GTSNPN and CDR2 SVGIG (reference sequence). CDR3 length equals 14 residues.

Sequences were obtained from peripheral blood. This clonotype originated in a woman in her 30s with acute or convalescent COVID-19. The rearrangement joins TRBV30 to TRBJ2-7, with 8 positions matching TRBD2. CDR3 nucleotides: TGTGCCTGGAGCAAAGGACTAGCACCGGGGGAGCAGTACTTC. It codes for CAWSKGLAPGEQYF.